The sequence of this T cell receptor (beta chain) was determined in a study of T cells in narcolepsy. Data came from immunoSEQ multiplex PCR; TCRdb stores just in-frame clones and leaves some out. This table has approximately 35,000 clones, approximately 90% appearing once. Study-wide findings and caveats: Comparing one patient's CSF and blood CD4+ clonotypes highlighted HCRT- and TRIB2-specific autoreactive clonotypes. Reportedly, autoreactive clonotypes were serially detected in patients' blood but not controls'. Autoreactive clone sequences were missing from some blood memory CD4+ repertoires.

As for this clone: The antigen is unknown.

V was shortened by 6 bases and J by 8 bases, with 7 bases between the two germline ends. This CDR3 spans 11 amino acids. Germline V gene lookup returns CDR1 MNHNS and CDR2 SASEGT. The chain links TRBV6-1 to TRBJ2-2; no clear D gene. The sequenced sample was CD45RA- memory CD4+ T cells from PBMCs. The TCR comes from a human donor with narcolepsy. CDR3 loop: CASRSSGELFF. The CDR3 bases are TGTGCCAGCAGATCCTCGGGGGAGCTGTTTTTT.